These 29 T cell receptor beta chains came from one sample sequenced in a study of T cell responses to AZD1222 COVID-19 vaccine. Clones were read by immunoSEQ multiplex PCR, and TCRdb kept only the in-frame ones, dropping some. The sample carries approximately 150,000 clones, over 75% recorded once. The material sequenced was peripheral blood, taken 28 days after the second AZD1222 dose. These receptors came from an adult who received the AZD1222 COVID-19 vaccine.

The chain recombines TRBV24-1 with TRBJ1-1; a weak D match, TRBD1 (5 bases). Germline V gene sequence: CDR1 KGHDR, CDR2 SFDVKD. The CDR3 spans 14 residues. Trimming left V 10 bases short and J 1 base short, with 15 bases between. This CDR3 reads CATSEYTGNTEAFF. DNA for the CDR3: TGTGCCACGTCAGAGTATACAGGGAACACTGAAGCTTTCTTT.

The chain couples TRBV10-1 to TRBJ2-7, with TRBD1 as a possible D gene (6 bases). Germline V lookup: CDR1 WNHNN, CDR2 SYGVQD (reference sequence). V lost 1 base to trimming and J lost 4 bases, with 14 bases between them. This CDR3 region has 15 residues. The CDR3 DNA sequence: TGCGCCAGCAGTGAGTTATCCCAGGGGACGTACGAGCAGTACTTC. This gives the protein CASSELSQGTYEQYF.

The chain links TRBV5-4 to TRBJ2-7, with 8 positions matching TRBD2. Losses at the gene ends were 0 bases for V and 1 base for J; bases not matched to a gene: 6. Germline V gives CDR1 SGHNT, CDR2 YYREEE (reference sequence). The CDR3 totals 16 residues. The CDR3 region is CASSLGLAGVSYEQYF. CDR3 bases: TGTGCCAGCAGCTTGGGTCTAGCGGGCGTATCCTACGAGCAGTACTTC.

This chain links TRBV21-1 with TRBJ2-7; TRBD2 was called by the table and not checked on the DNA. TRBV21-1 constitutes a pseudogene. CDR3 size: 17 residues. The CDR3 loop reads CASSKVRLAAFPYEQYF. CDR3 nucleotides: TGTGCCAGCAGCAAAGTCCGGCTAGCGGCGTTCCCCTACGAGCAGTACTTC.

The CDR3 here is CASSFWEGVYGYTF. CDR3 DNA: TGTGCCAGCAGCTTCTGGGAGGGGGTCTATGGCTACACCTTC. The chain joins TRBV7-2 to TRBJ1-2; perhaps TRBD1 as D (6 bases). CDR1 is SGHTA and CDR2 is FQGNSA in the germline V gene. The CDR3 runs 14 residues. V lost 3 bases to trimming and J lost 4 bases, with 12 bases between them.

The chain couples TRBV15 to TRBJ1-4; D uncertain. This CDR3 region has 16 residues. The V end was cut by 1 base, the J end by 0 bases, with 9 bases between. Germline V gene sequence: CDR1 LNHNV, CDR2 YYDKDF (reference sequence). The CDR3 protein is CATSRGKGTTNEKLFF. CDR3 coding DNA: TGTGCCACCAGCAGAGGAAAGGGCACAACTAATGAAAAACTGTTTTTT.

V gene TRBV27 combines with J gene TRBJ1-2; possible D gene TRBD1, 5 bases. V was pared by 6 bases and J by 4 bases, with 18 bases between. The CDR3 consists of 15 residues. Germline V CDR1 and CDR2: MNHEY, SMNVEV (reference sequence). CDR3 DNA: TGTGCCAGCAGCGCGAACGGGGGATTGGCCTATGGCTACACCTTC. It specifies CASSANGGLAYGYTF.

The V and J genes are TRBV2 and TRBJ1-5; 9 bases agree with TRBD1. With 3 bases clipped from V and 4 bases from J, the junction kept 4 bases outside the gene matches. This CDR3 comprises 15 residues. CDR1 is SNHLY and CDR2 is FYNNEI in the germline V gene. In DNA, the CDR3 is TGTGCCAGCAGTGACTTGACAGGGGGGAATCAGCCCCAGCATTTT. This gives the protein CASSDLTGGNQPQHF. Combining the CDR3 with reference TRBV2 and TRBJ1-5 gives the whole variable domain EPEVTQTPSHQVTQMGQEVILRCVPISNHLYFYWYRQILGQKVEFLVSFYNNEISEKSEIFDDQFSVERPDGSNFTLKIRSTKLEDSAMYFCASSDLTGGNQPQHFGDGTRLSIL.

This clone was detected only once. The CDR3 protein is CATRTIPYNEQFF. The CDR3 DNA reads TGTGCCACCCGGACTATTCCTTACAATGAGCAGTTCTTC. J is TRBJ2-1 and V is TRBV19, with D maybe TRBD2 (6 bases). V was shortened by 10 bases and J by 4 bases, with 14 bases between the two germline ends. Per the germline V gene, CDR1 is LNHDA and CDR2 is SQIVND (reference sequence). The CDR3 is 13 amino acids.

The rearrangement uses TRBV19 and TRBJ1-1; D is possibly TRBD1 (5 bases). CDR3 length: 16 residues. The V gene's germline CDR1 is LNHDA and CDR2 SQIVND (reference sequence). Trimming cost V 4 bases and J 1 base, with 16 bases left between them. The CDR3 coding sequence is TGTGCCAGTAGTACGCGTGAACCGGGACGGAACACTGAAGCTTTCTTT. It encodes CASSTREPGRNTEAFF.

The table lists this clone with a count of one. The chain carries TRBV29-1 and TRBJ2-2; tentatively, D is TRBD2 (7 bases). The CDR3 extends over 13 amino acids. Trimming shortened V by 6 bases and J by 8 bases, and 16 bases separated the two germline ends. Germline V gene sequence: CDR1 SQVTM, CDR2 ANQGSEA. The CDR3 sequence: CSVSPGGAGELFF. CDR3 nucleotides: TGCAGCGTCTCCCCTGGGGGGGCAGGGGAGCTGTTTTTT.

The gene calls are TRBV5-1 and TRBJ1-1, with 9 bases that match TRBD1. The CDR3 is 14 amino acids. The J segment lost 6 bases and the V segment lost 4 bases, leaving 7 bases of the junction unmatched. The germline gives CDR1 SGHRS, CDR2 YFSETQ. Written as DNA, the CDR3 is TGCGCCAGCAGCCCCGGGACAGGGTTCCCTGAAGCTTTCTTT. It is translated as CASSPGTGFPEAFF. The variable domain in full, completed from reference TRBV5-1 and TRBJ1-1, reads KAGVTQTPRYLIKTRGQQVTLSCSPISGHRSVSWYQQTPGQGLQFLFEYFSETQRNKGNFPGRFSGRQFSNSRSEMNVSTLELGDSALYLCASSPGTGFPEAFFGQGTRLTVV.

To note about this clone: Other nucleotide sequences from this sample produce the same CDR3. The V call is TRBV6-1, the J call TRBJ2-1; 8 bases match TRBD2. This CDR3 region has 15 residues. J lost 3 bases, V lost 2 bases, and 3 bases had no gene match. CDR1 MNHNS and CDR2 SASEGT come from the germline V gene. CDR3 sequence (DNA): TGTGCCAGCAGTGAATTGGCGGGAGGCTACAATGAGCAGTTCTTC. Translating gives CASSELAGGYNEQFF.

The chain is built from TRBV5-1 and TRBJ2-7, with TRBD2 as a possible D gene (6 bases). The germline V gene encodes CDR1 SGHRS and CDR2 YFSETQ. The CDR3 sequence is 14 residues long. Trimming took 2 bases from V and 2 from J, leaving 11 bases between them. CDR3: CASSFEGGTYEQYF. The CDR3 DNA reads TGCGCCAGCAGCTTTGAGGGAGGAACCTACGAGCAGTACTTC.

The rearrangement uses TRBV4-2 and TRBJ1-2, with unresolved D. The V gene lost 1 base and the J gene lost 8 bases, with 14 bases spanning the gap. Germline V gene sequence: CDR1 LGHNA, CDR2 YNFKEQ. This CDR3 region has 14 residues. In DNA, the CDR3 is TGTGCCAGCAGCCAAGGGAAGAGGGATGTAGGCTACACCTTC. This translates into CASSQGKRDVGYTF.

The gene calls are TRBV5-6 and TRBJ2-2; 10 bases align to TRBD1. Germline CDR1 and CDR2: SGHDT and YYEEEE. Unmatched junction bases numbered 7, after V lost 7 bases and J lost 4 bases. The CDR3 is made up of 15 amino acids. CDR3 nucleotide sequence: TGTGCCAGCCGACCGGGACAGGGGCCCACCGGGGAGCTGTTTTTT. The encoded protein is CASRPGQGPTGELFF.

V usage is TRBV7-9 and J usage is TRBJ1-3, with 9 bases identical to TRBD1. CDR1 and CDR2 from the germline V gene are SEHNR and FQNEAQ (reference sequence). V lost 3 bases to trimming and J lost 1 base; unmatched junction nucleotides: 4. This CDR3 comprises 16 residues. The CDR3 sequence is CASSFTGGGSGNTIYF. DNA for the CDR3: TGTGCCAGCAGCTTCACAGGGGGCGGATCTGGAAACACCATATATTTT.

CDR3 DNA: TGTGCCAGCAGCTTATCGGGAGGAAATTCACCCCTCCACTTT. Translated: CASSLSGGNSPLHF. V is TRBV7-9 and J is TRBJ1-6; D gene uncertain. V lost 2 bases, J lost 7 bases, and 9 bases lay in between. Per the germline V gene, CDR1 is SEHNR and CDR2 is FQNEAQ (reference sequence). The CDR3 sequence is 14 residues long.

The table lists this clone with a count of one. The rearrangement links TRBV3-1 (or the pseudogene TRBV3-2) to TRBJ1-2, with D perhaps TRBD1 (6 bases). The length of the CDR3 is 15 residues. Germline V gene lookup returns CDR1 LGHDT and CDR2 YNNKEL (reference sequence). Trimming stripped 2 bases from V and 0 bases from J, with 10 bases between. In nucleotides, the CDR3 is TGTGCCAGCAGCCAACACAGGGCCGCTAACTATGGCTACACCTTC. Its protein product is CASSQHRAANYGYTF.

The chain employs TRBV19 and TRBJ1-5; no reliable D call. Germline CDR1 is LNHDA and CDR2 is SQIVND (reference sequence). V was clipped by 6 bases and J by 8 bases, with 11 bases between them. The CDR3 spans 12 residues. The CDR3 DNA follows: TGTGCCAGTAGCCCGCTTTGGGAGCCCCAGCATTTT. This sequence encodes CASSPLWEPQHF.

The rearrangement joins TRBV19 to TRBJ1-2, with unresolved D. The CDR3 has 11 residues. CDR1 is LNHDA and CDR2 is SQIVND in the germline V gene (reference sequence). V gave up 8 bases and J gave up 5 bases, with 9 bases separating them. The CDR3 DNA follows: TGTGCCAGTTCCGGGATTTATGGCTACACCTTC. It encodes CASSGIYGYTF.

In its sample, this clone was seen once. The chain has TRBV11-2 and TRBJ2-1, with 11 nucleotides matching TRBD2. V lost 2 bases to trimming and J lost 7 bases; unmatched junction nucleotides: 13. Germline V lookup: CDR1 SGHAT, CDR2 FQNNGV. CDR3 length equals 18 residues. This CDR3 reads CASSLPWTSGSKANEQFF. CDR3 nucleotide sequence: TGTGCCAGCAGCTTACCCTGGACTAGCGGGTCCAAAGCTAATGAGCAGTTCTTC.

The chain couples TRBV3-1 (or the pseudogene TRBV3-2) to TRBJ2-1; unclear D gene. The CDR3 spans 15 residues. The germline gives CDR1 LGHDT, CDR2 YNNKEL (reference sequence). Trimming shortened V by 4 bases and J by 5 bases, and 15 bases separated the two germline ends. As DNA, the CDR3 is TGTGCCAGCAGCCCCACCCCAGATACGAACAATGAGCAGTTCTTC. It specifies CASSPTPDTNNEQFF.

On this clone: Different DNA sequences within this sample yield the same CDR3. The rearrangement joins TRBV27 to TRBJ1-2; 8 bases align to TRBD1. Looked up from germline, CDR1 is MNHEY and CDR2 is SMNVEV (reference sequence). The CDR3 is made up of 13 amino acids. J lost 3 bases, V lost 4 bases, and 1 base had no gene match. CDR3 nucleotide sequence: TGTGCCAGCAGTTCGACAGGGGACTATGGCTACACCTTC. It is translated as CASSSTGDYGYTF.

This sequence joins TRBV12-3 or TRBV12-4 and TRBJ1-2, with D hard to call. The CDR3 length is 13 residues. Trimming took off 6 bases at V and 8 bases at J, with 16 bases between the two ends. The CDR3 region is CASSPDGVGGYTF. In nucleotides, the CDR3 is TGTGCCAGCAGCCCGGACGGGGTGGGGGGCTACACCTTC.

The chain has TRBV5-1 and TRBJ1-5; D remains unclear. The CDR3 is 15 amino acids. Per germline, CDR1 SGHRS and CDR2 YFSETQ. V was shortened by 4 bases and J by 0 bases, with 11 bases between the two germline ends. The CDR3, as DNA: TGCGCCAGCAGCAGTGACGGAATTAGCAATCAGCCCCAGCATTTT. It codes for CASSSDGISNQPQHF.

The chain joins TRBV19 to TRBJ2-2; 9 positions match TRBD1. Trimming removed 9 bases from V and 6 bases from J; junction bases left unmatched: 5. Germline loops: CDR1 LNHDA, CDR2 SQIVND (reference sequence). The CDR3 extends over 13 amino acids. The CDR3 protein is CASRDRDPGELFF. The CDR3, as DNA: TGTGCCAGCAGGGACAGGGACCCCGGGGAGCTGTTTTTT. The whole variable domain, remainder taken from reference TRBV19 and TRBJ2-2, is DGGITQSPKYLFRKEGQNVTLSCEQNLNHDAMYWYRQDPGQGLRLIYYSQIVNDFQKGDIAEGYSVSREKKESFPLTVTSAQKNPTAFYLCASRDRDPGELFFGEGSRLTVL.

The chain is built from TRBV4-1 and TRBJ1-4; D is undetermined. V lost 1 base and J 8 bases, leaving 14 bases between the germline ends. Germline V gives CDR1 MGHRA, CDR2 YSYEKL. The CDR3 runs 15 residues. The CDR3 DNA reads TGCGCCAGCAGCCAAGGACCTACAAACGAGGAAAAACTGTTTTTT. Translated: CASSQGPTNEEKLFF.

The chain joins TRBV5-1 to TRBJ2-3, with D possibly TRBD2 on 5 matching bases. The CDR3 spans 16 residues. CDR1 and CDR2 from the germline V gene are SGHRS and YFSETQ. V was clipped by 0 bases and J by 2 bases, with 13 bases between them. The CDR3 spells CASSLAGGPNTDTQYF. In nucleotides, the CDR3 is TGCGCCAGCAGCTTGGCCGGCGGGCCAAACACAGATACGCAGTATTTT.